This T cell receptor (beta chain) was identified during a study of T cells in lung cancer brain metastases. Study summary: Tobacco use history was present in about 85% of the 20 patients, median approximately 38 pack-years. Notes on the study in general: Compared with paired primaries, brain metastases showed fewer unique productive clones (approximately 1,500 versus 4,300).

Each sample used roughly 2.24–4.92 ug genomic DNA, matched between paired samples. The assay was immunoSEQ multiplex PCR, and TCRdb's table has in-frame clones only and misses some. The repertoire holds 950 to 1,200 clones, with around 88% as singletons. The CDR3 has 17 amino acids. CDR1 and CDR2 (germline): MGHRA, YSYEKL. V was pared by 4 bases and J by 7 bases, with 11 bases of the junction left unmatched. No patient had a history of multiple malignancies, as such patients were excluded. Comment on this clone: What it recognizes is unknown.

The gene calls are TRBV4-1 and TRBJ2-1, with 12 bases aligning to TRBD2. The sequence was obtained from a woman in her 40s with non-small cell lung cancer that had spread to the brain. Sequencing input: tumor tissue from a brain metastasis. For the CDR3, the DNA is TGCGCCAGCAGCCTCGAAGGGGCTAGCGGGAGGGTAAATGAGCAGTTCTTC. This gives the protein CASSLEGASGRVNEQFF.